This T cell receptor (beta chain) was sequenced during a study of blood T cell repertoires in COVID-19 (TCRdb year 2020). Study-level background: The collaborator samples originated in the United States, Italy and Spain and spanned the acute and convalescent phases of COVID-19. The repertoires were released in a freely available public database meant as a resource for research on the immune response to SARS-CoV-2. The material from the prospective study consisted of cDNA or gDNA derived from T cells, B-cell-depleted T cells, or PBMCs. HLA class I and class II types, where available, came from metadata supplied by the sample provider rather than from assay-based typing. Subjects who had been exposed to COVID-19, were actively infected with it, or had recovered from it provided the deeply sampled blood TCRbeta repertoires that made up the dataset. The samples were drawn from the first 160 participants of the ongoing ImmuneRACE study and from 950 to 1,500 subjects provided by 6 global collaborators. The sample metadata nearly always contained a de-identified subject ID, COVID-19 status, age in years and sex.

Concerning this clone: This clone's antigen is unknown. There are no base qualities to consult, and no much larger clone falls within one base.

Paper-wide results and their limitations: The amount of clinical and demographic metadata varied by source and participant and was provided uncurated.

TCRbeta CDR3 regions were amplified from genomic DNA by means of the immunoSEQ Assay, a bias-controlled multiplex PCR. The paper's data handling went like this. Within the assay, amplification of reference gene primers was used to estimate how many nucleated cells each sample contained. Sequence reads were collapsed and filtered to measure the absolute abundance of every unique TCRbeta CDR3 rearrangement. For each sample, productive Simpson clonality was calculated as the square root of Simpson's diversity index across productive rearrangements. TCRdb's version of the immuneACCESS table is confined to in-frame rearrangements and falls short of the full clone set. An unresolved V gene accounts for under half of the shortfall where checked; the remainder is of unknown origin. The V and J calls and the clone size are those of that table, but D and trimming were determined from the DNA. The sample table holds 110,000 to 150,000 clones, of which approximately 85% were seen once. Around 2.9% of the sample rests with the top ten.

The CDR3 has 13 amino acids, counting the end cysteine and phenylalanine. Of all the DNA, just the CDR3 is kept, 39 bases in frame from base 1. Trimming at the junction amounts to 5 bases on V and 2 bases on J, and the germline ends lie 10 bases apart. The germline V gene supplies CDR1 MDHEN and CDR2 SYDVKM. Whole blood was collected in K2EDTA tubes by collaborating institutions according to the institutions' own protocols. For TCRbeta analysis, collaborators shipped samples as frozen whole blood, isolated PBMCs, or DNA extracted from either of those sample types. The rearrangement joined TRBV28 to TRBJ2-7; TRBD2 could be the D gene, as 5 bases match. The specimen sequenced was peripheral blood. This TCR was recovered from a man aged 50 or older with acute or convalescent COVID-19. The bases are TGTGCCAGCAGTATCCGGGAAGCCTACGAGCAGTACTTC. Its protein reads: CASSIREAYEQYF.